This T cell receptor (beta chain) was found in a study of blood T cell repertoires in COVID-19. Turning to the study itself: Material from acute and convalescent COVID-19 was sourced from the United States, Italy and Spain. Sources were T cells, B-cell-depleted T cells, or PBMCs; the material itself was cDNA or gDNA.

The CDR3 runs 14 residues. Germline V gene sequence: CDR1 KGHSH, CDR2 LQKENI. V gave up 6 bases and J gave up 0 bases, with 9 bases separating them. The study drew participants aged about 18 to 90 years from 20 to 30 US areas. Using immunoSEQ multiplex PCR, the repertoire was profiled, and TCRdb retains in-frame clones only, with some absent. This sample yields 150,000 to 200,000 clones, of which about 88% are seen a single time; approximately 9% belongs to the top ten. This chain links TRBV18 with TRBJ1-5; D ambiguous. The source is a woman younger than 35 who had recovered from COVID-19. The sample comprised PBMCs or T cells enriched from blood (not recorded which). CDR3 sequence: CASSSGFSNQPQHF. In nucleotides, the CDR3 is TGTGCCAGCTCTTCCGGGTTTAGCAATCAGCCCCAGCATTTT.